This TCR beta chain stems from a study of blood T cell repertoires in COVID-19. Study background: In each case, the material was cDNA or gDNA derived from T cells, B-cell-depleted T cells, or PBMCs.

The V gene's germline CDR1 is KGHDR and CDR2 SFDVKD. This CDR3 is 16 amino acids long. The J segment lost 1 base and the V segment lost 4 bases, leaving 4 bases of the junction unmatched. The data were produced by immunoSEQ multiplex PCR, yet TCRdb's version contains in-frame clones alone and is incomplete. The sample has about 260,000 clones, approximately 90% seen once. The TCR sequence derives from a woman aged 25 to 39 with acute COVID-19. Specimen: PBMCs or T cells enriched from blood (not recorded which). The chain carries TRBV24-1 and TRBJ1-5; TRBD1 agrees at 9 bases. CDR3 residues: CATSEEGQGSNQPQHF. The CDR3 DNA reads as TGTGCCACCAGTGAGGAGGGACAGGGAAGCAATCAGCCCCAGCATTTT.